What follows are 15 T cell receptor beta chains derived from one specimen sequenced in a study of blood T cell repertoires in COVID-19. Measured with immunoSEQ multiplex PCR; TCRdb has only the in-frame clones, and not every one. The sample lists about 75,000 clones; 85% to 90% were seen once. The sample consisted of peripheral blood. These receptors were obtained from a human donor in a cohort sampled during active COVID-19.

The genes are TRBV28 and TRBJ2-5, with TRBD2 matching 8 bases. Germline V gene lookup returns CDR1 MDHEN and CDR2 SYDVKM. The CDR3 consists of 14 residues. The V gene end was trimmed by 2 bases and the J gene end by 5 bases; junction bases not matched to a gene: 4. The CDR3 loop reads CASSLGSGSETQYF. Written as DNA, the CDR3 is TGTGCCAGCAGTTTAGGGAGCGGGAGCGAGACCCAGTACTTC.

As DNA, the CDR3 is TGTGCCAGCAGCCTCAACACAGGGGACCACTACAATGAGCAGTTCTTC. Residues: CASSLNTGDHYNEQFF. The genes are TRBV7-3 and TRBJ2-1; 7 bases match TRBD1. There are 16 residues in the CDR3. V lost 5 bases to trimming and J lost 3 bases; unmatched junction nucleotides: 10. CDR1 is SGHTA, CDR2 FQGTGA, per germline.

The V call is TRBV6-2 or TRBV6-3, the J call TRBJ1-1; D is unclear. Looked up from germline, CDR1 is MNHEY and CDR2 is SVGEGT. V was trimmed by 8 bases and J by 8 bases, leaving 21 bases between them. The CDR3 has 14 amino acids. CDR3 sequence (DNA): TGTGCCAGCCGCCCCGCGGGAGGGCGACGGGAAGCTTTCTTT. Translating it yields CASRPAGGRREAFF.

The chain links TRBV28 to TRBJ2-3; the match to TRBD2 covers 7 bases. The CDR3 loop spans 18 amino acids. V lost 5 bases to trimming and J lost 0 bases; unmatched junction nucleotides: 14. CDR1 and CDR2 from the germline V gene are MDHEN and SYDVKM. CDR3 sequence (DNA): TGTGCCAGCAGTGGGGGAGGGGCCAGACCCTATAGCACAGATACGCAGTATTTT. Translated: CASSGGGARPYSTDTQYF.

This sequence joins TRBV5-1 and TRBJ2-7, with D hard to call. V dropped 4 bases and J dropped 2 bases, with 13 bases sitting between them. Germline CDR1 reads SGHRS; CDR2 reads YFSETQ. The CDR3 consists of 14 residues. The CDR3 bases are TGCGCCAGCAGCCCAGGCCCCGAGACCTACGAGCAGTACTTC. It specifies CASSPGPETYEQYF.

The sample holds one count of this clone. The rearrangement uses TRBV28 and TRBJ1-1; perhaps TRBD1 as D (5 bases). The V end lost 6 bases, the J end lost 7 bases, and 9 bases lay between the germline ends. CDR1 is MDHEN, CDR2 SYDVKM, per germline. The CDR3 loop spans 11 amino acids. The DNA for the CDR3 is TGTGCCAGCAGAGGGGTCTTTGAAGCTTTCTTT. Translating gives CASRGVFEAFF.

V and J are TRBV6-2 or TRBV6-3 and TRBJ1-2; 9 nucleotides match TRBD1. CDR3 size: 15 residues. Germline values: CDR1 MNHEY, CDR2 SVGEGT. The V segment lost 6 bases and the J segment 4 bases; nucleotides outside the gene matches: 9. The CDR3 is CASSEPGQGRYGYTF. For the CDR3, the DNA is TGTGCCAGCAGCGAGCCGGGACAGGGACGCTATGGCTACACCTTC.

The chain employs TRBV5-1 and TRBJ2-1; possible D gene TRBD1, 5 bases. The V end lost 2 bases, the J end lost 5 bases, and 11 bases lay between the germline ends. The CDR3 has 14 amino acids. CDR1 and CDR2 (germline): SGHRS, YFSETQ. CDR3 sequence: CASSFTRRDNEQFF. The CDR3 DNA follows: TGCGCCAGCAGCTTCACGCGCAGGGACAATGAGCAGTTCTTC.

The chain couples TRBV27 to TRBJ2-5; 7 bases fit TRBD2. Germline values: CDR1 MNHEY, CDR2 SMNVEV (reference sequence). The CDR3 extends over 14 amino acids. The trim removed 3 bases at V and 5 bases at J, leaving 6 bases unmatched. Written as DNA, the CDR3 is TGTGCCAGCAGTTTGGCGGGGGTTGGGGAGACCCAGTACTTC. The encoded protein is CASSLAGVGETQYF.

This sequence joins TRBV6-5 and TRBJ2-1; possibly TRBD1 for D (6 bases). CDR1 is MNHEY, CDR2 SVGAGI, per germline. The CDR3 has 15 residues. Trimming left V 6 bases short and J 4 bases short, with 16 bases between. The CDR3 nucleotides are TGTGCCAGCAGAAAAAGGGGGTACGAATACAATGAGCAGTTCTTC. Translation: CASRKRGYEYNEQFF.

The chain has TRBV11-2 and TRBJ2-7, with D uncertain. Trimming left V 0 bases short and J 6 bases short, with 9 bases between. There are 13 residues in the CDR3. Germline assignment: CDR1 SGHAT and CDR2 FQNNGV. The CDR3 sequence is CASSLDLSFEQYF. The DNA of the CDR3 is TGTGCCAGCAGCTTAGACCTCAGTTTCGAGCAGTACTTC.

V is TRBV7-8 and J is TRBJ2-5; 10 bases fit TRBD1. CDR1 and CDR2 (germline): SGHVS, FQNEAQ. V trimming: 5 bases; J trimming: 4 bases; junction bases outside the gene matches: 7. The CDR3 has 15 residues. The CDR3 region is CASSGLGQGGETQYF. The DNA for the CDR3 is TGTGCCAGCAGCGGACTTGGACAGGGGGGAGAGACCCAGTACTTC.

In nucleotides, the CDR3 is TGTGCCAGTAGTCCTTCCAGGGAGCGGGGGCGTTACAATGAGCAGTTCTTC. It specifies CASSPSRERGRYNEQFF. The chain employs TRBV19 and TRBJ2-1; 8 bases agree with TRBD2. The CDR3 length is 17 residues. In germline, CDR1 is LNHDA, CDR2 SQIVND (reference sequence). Losses at the gene ends were 5 bases for V and 4 bases for J; bases not matched to a gene: 13.

The CDR3: CASSLDLAVYNEQFF. The CDR3 DNA is TGCGCCAGCAGCTTGGATCTAGCGGTATACAATGAGCAGTTCTTC. The rearrangement links TRBV5-1 to TRBJ2-1, with 7 bases that match TRBD2. The CDR3 contains 15 residues. With V trimmed by 0 bases and J by 4 bases, 4 bases remained unmatched. Germline values: CDR1 SGHRS, CDR2 YFSETQ.

V usage is TRBV28 and J usage is TRBJ1-1; a possible D gene is TRBD1 (5 bases). CDR1 and CDR2 from the germline V gene are MDHEN and SYDVKM. V was shortened by 1 base and J by 6 bases, with 15 bases between the two germline ends. CDR3 length equals 15 residues. The CDR3 DNA reads TGTGCCAGCAGTTTATTTGGGGGGGGAACTCCTGAAGCTTTCTTT. As protein: CASSLFGGGTPEAFF.